Following are 14 T cell receptor beta chains from one sample sequenced in a study of T cell repertoires in cytomegalovirus infection. TCRdb ran MiXCR on the reads and lists one entry per CDR3 protein. The table records 380,000 or so distinct CDR3 sequences, about 35% of them present only once. No antigen is known for these receptors. The input for sequencing was cultured PBMCs, taken from culture after CMV antigen stimulation. The source of these receptors is a human donor in good health (CMV status not recorded). Some clones in this sample may be carry-over from other donors' samples.

The CDR3 here is CASSTLGPTDTQYF. The CDR3 DNA reads as TGTGCCAGCAGTACCCTTGGACCCACAGATACGCAGTATTTT. The chain recombines TRBV27 with TRBJ2-3; D is ambiguous. Trimming took off 5 bases at V and 2 bases at J, with 11 bases between the two ends. The CDR3 is 14 residues long. Germline CDR1 and CDR2: MNHEY and SMNVEV (reference sequence).

This clonotype was detected ten times or more. The rearrangement uses TRBV7-2 and TRBJ1-6, with 8 bases that match TRBD1. CDR1 and CDR2 from the germline V gene are SGHTA and FQGNSA. The CDR3 has 19 residues. Unmatched junction bases numbered 12, after V lost 5 bases and J lost 0 bases. In nucleotides, the CDR3 is TGTGCCAGCAGCCTTAGGACAGGGACGTGGGGCTCCTATAATTCACCCCTCCACTTT. Encoded protein: CASSLRTGTWGSYNSPLHF.

This chain links TRBV30 with TRBJ2-2; no clear D. Trimming left V 6 bases short and J 6 bases short, with 17 bases between. The CDR3 runs 14 residues. Germline assignment: CDR1 GTSNPN and CDR2 SVGIG (reference sequence). The CDR3, as DNA: TGTGCCTGTGGGTCGGTTTCCTCCGCCGGGGAGCTGTTTTTT. This sequence encodes CACGSVSSAGELFF.

This clonotype occurred a few times. This rearrangement joins TRBV6-5 to TRBJ1-1, with 8 bases fitting TRBD1. Per germline, CDR1 MNHEY and CDR2 SVGAGI. Losses at the gene ends were 2 bases for V and 1 base for J; bases not matched to a gene: 9. This CDR3 contains 17 residues. The CDR3, as DNA: TGTGCCAGCAGTTACCCCCCTTCAGGGGGCCCGAACACTGAAGCTTTCTTT. It encodes CASSYPPSGGPNTEAFF.

This clonotype was found a few times. The rearrangement links TRBV12-3 or TRBV12-4 to TRBJ1-2; unclear D gene. This CDR3 is 12 amino acids long. Trimming removed 6 bases at V and 6 bases at J, with 11 bases between. The CDR3 sequence is CASRIRGNGYTF. DNA of the CDR3: TGTGCCAGCAGGATTAGAGGGAATGGCTACACCTTC.

This clonotype came up a few times. The chain recombines TRBV7-9 with TRBJ2-5; D not certain. From germline, CDR1 is SEHNR and CDR2 FQNEAQ (reference sequence). Trimming cost V 2 bases and J 5 bases, with 12 bases left between them. This CDR3 contains 14 residues. CDR3 amino acids: CASSLRAGLETQYF. The CDR3 DNA reads TGTGCCAGCAGCTTACGAGCAGGATTGGAGACCCAGTACTTC.

This rearrangement joins TRBV5-1 to TRBJ2-1, with a possible D match to TRBD2 (6 bases). The ends were cut back, 4 bases at V and 0 bases at J, with 11 bases in the middle. Germline loops: CDR1 SGHRS, CDR2 YFSETQ. The CDR3 loop spans 15 amino acids. Written as DNA, the CDR3 is TGCGCCAGCAGCGGGTTCGGGAGCTCCTACAATGAGCAGTTCTTC. Its translation is CASSGFGSSYNEQFF.

This clonotype was seen a single time. V gene TRBV7-6 combines with J gene TRBJ1-1; D might be TRBD1 (5 bases). The CDR3 is made up of 15 amino acids. Germline assignment: CDR1 SGHVS and CDR2 FNYEAQ. Trimming pared 1 base from V and 1 base from J, leaving 10 bases between. CDR3 nucleotide sequence: TGTGCCAGCAGCTTAGAAAGAACAGGGAACACTGAAGCTTTCTTT. Its protein is CASSLERTGNTEAFF.

The V call is TRBV6-1, the J call TRBJ2-7, with 7 bases fitting TRBD1. With 6 bases clipped from V and 9 bases from J, the junction kept 11 bases outside the gene matches. From germline, CDR1 is MNHNS and CDR2 SASEGT. This CDR3 region has 13 residues. The CDR3 loop is CASSYGQAVGQYF. CDR3 in DNA: TGTGCCAGCAGCTATGGACAGGCAGTCGGGCAGTACTTC.

This clonotype was seen only a few times. This sequence joins TRBV7-2 and TRBJ2-1, with D maybe TRBD2 (7 bases). There are 15 residues in the CDR3. Germline V CDR1 and CDR2: SGHTA, FQGNSA. V lost 8 bases and J lost 4, with 18 bases in between. In DNA form, the CDR3 reads TGTGCCAGCGTCGGGGGCGGGGGTCCTTACAATGAGCAGTTCTTC. The encoded protein is CASVGGGGPYNEQFF.

The rearrangement links TRBV6-6 to TRBJ2-7; D might be TRBD2 (6 bases). Looked up from germline, CDR1 is MNHNY and CDR2 is SVGAGI (reference sequence). Trimming shortened V by 4 bases and J by 5 bases, and 12 bases separated the two germline ends. The CDR3 is made up of 13 amino acids. The chain's CDR3 is CASSSGGSDEQYF. Here the CDR3 DNA reads TGTGCCAGCAGTTCCGGGGGTTCGGACGAGCAGTACTTC.

In this sample, this clonotype turned up a few times. The chain carries TRBV7-2 and TRBJ2-7; no reliable D call. From germline, CDR1 is SGHTA and CDR2 FQGNSA. Trimming removed 1 base from V and 6 bases from J, with 10 bases in between. The length of the CDR3 is 13 residues. Written as DNA, the CDR3 is TGTGCCAGCAGCTTAGATGGTTGGGGCGAGCAGTACTTC. Amino acid sequence: CASSLDGWGEQYF.

The V gene is TRBV9, the J gene TRBJ1-2; the D is unclear. The CDR3 sequence is 16 residues long. Trimming cost V 0 bases and J 5 bases, with 17 bases left between them. Germline lookup yields CDR1 SGDLS and CDR2 YYNGEE. The CDR3 reads CASSVGGVPASYGYTF. CDR3 DNA: TGTGCCAGCAGCGTAGGAGGCGTTCCAGCGTCTTATGGCTACACCTTC.

This clonotype turned up a few times. The chain employs TRBV7-2 and TRBJ1-1; D is undetermined. The germline V gene encodes CDR1 SGHTA and CDR2 FQGNSA. Trimming took 1 base from V and 7 from J, leaving 13 bases between them. The length of the CDR3 is 14 residues. CDR3 residues: CASSLDAAALEAFF. DNA of the CDR3: TGTGCCAGCAGCTTAGATGCAGCGGCCCTTGAAGCTTTCTTT.